The source of this TCR beta chain is a study of shared clonotypes between healthy human individuals. As for the study in general: Three CD4 naive, three CD4 memory, two CD8 naive and one CD8 memory plate were used per donor.

Sequenced by immunoSEQ multiplex PCR; TCRdb stores in-frame clones only, minus some. The table has about 1.5 million clones, over 95% seen once; the top ten hold approximately 1.1%. The germline CDR1 and CDR2 sequences are SGHDN and FVKESK. The CDR3 has 14 amino acids. Trimming took off 0 bases at V and 3 bases at J, with 7 bases between the two ends. A remark on this clone: The antigen is undetermined. At the DNA level, this CDR3 is encoded by other sequences in the same sample as well.

Every one of the donors was a Caucasian adult that lived in Nashville, Tennessee. General study points: In having few donors, the study represented limited genetic and exposure-history diversity.

The J gene is TRBJ2-3, the V gene TRBV14; perhaps TRBD1 as D (5 bases). Sequenced sample: naive CD4+ T cells sorted from blood. Documented subset: CD45RA+ positively selected. This receptor was taken from a man aged 30 to 39 in good health. The CDR3 nucleotides are TGTGCCAGCAGCCAAGATCAGGGTACAGATACGCAGTATTTT. Protein sequence: CASSQDQGTDTQYF.